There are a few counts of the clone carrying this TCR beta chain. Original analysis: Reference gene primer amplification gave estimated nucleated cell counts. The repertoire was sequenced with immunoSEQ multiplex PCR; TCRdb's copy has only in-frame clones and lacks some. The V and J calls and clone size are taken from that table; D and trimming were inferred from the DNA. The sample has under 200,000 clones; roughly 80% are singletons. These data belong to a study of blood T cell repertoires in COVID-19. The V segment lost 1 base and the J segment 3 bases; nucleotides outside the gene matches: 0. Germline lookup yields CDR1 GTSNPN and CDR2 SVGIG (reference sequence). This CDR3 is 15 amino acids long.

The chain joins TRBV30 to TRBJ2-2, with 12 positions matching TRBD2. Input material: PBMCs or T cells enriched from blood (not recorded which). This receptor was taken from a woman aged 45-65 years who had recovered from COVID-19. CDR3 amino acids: CAWSGLAGDTGELFF. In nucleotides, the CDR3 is TGTGCCTGGAGTGGACTAGCGGGGGACACCGGGGAGCTGTTTTTT.